Shown below are 30 T cell receptor beta chains from a single sample sequenced in a study of T cell changes during pregnancy in multiple sclerosis. Profiled with immunoSEQ multiplex PCR; TCRdb holds only in-frame clones, not every one. The sample contains about 40,000 clones, about 93% of which appear only once. The source was CD4+ T cells from peripheral blood mononuclear cells, collected in the third trimester of pregnancy. These receptors originate from a female donor with multiple sclerosis, enrolled in a pregnancy study.

The chain carries TRBV18 and TRBJ2-6; unclear D gene. V lost 3 bases, J lost 0 bases, and 3 bases lay in between. The CDR3 consists of 14 residues. Germline-derived CDR1 and CDR2 are KGHSH and LQKENI. Written as DNA, the CDR3 is TGTGCCAGCTCACCCCGCTCTGGGGCCAACGTCCTGACTTTC. Its translation is CASSPRSGANVLTF. Full variable domain (remainder filled in from reference TRBV18 and TRBJ2-6): NAGVMQNPRHLVRRRGQEARLRCSPMKGHSHVYWYRQLPEEGLKFMVYLQKENIIDESGMPKERFSAEFPKEGPSILRIQQVVRGDSAAYFCASSPRSGANVLTFGAGSRLTVL.

This clone was seen a handful of times. V usage is TRBV2 and J usage is TRBJ1-2, with TRBD1 matching over 10 bases. The V gene's germline CDR1 is SNHLY and CDR2 FYNNEI. With 6 bases clipped from V and 4 bases from J, the junction kept 5 bases outside the gene matches. CDR3 length: 14 residues. The CDR3: CASREGTGVYGYTF. CDR3 bases: TGTGCCAGCAGAGAGGGGACAGGGGTCTATGGCTACACCTTC.

This clone was seen a single time. The V and J genes are TRBV5-5 and TRBJ1-5, with D uncertain. Trimming removed 4 bases at V and 6 bases at J, with 14 bases between. Germline CDR1 SGHKS, CDR2 YYEKEE (reference sequence). The CDR3 runs to 14 residues. CDR3 sequence reads: CASSPRQAGQPQHF. The DNA of the CDR3 is TGTGCCAGCAGCCCCAGGCAAGCGGGTCAGCCCCAGCATTTT. The complete variable domain, with remaining parts taken from reference TRBV5-5 and TRBJ1-5, reads DAGVTQSPTHLIKTRGQQVTLRCSPISGHKSVSWYQQVLGQGPQFIFQYYEKEERGRGNFPDRFSARQFPNYSSELNVNALLLGDSALYLCASSPRQAGQPQHFGDGTRLSIL.

The count of this clone is one. The rearrangement joins TRBV27 to TRBJ2-7; the D gene is possibly TRBD1 (5 bases). The V and J ends lost 7 bases and 6 bases respectively, with 10 bases between them. Looked up from germline, CDR1 is MNHEY and CDR2 is SMNVEV (reference sequence). This CDR3 comprises 11 residues. The CDR3 nucleotides are TGTGCCAGCAAAGGGGCCGCCGAGCAGTACTTC. Translated, it gives CASKGAAEQYF.

The chain couples TRBV7-2 to TRBJ1-4; TRBD1 might be the D (5 bases). This CDR3 is built from 13 residues. Trimming took 7 bases from V and 10 from J, leaving 16 bases between them. Looked up from germline, CDR1 is SGHTA and CDR2 is FQGNSA. The CDR3 loop is CASTLKAGRKLFF. The CDR3 region has the DNA TGTGCCAGCACCCTTAAAGCAGGGCGAAAACTGTTTTTT.

The chain couples TRBV4-2 to TRBJ2-7; a possible D gene is TRBD2 (6 bases). CDR1 is LGHNA, CDR2 YNFKEQ, per germline. The V and J ends lost 0 bases and 6 bases respectively, with 15 bases between them. CDR3 size: 15 residues. The CDR3 protein is CASSQDTGASAEQYF. The CDR3 DNA sequence: TGTGCCAGCAGCCAAGATACTGGGGCTAGCGCCGAGCAGTACTTC.

V and J are TRBV2 and TRBJ2-2; TRBD2 is a possible D gene (6 bases). V lost 8 bases and J 0 bases, leaving 13 bases between the germline ends. CDR3 length: 15 amino acids. Germline CDR1 reads SNHLY; CDR2 reads FYNNEI. CDR3 region: CASQLAVANTGELFF. The CDR3 nucleotides read TGTGCCAGCCAGTTAGCGGTCGCGAACACCGGGGAGCTGTTTTTT.

CDR3 loop: CATHLGGASGGYTF. In DNA form, the CDR3 reads TGTGCCACTCACTTGGGGGGGGCGTCGGGTGGCTACACCTTC. This sequence joins TRBV28 and TRBJ1-2, with a possible D match to TRBD1 (6 bases). V was trimmed by 10 bases and J by 7 bases, leaving 22 bases between them. CDR1 is MDHEN and CDR2 is SYDVKM in the germline V gene. CDR3 length equals 14 residues.

The V and J genes are TRBV7-2 and TRBJ2-3, with D possibly matching TRBD1 (5 bases). Looked up from germline, CDR1 is SGHTA and CDR2 is FQGNSA. This CDR3 spans 14 amino acids. Trimming took off 7 bases at V and 4 bases at J, with 15 bases between the two ends. Here the CDR3 reads CASTSVGRADTQYF. The CDR3 DNA reads TGTGCCAGCACCAGTGTGGGGCGAGCAGATACGCAGTATTTT.

The gene calls are TRBV9 and TRBJ2-1; D perhaps matches TRBD1 (6 bases). Germline lookup yields CDR1 SGDLS and CDR2 YYNGEE. The ends were cut back, 2 bases at V and 2 bases at J, with 11 bases in the middle. There are 15 residues in the CDR3. CDR3 bases: TGTGCCAGCAGCGTGGAAGGGGGAGCCTACAATGAGCAGTTCTTC. Translating gives CASSVEGGAYNEQFF.

This clone was seen only once. CDR3 region: CASSDNFGLGYTF. The CDR3 DNA sequence: TGTGCCAGCAGTGACAATTTTGGACTAGGCTACACCTTC. This sequence joins TRBV6-1 and TRBJ1-2; D not certain. The CDR3 covers 13 residues. CDR1 and CDR2 from the germline V gene are MNHNS and SASEGT. V lost 3 bases and J 8 bases, leaving 13 bases between the germline ends.

This chain uses TRBV5-4 with TRBJ2-1; TRBD2 matches 10 bases. CDR1 is SGHNT, CDR2 YYREEE, per germline (reference sequence). CDR3 size: 16 residues. J gave up 10 bases and V 0 bases, and 10 bases lay outside the gene matches. DNA for the CDR3: TGTGCCAGCAGCTTGGGGTCCAGCGGGAGGGCCCTCGAGCAGTTCTTC. As protein: CASSLGSSGRALEQFF.

V usage is TRBV27 and J usage is TRBJ1-1; D unclear. V lost 2 bases, J lost 1 base, and 5 bases lay in between. The CDR3 is 13 residues long. Per the germline V gene, CDR1 is MNHEY and CDR2 is SMNVEV (reference sequence). CDR3 sequence reads: CASSLTRNTEAFF. Here the CDR3 DNA reads TGTGCCAGCAGTTTAACCAGGAACACTGAAGCTTTCTTT.

This chain uses TRBV6-5 with TRBJ2-7; D is unclear. Deletions cut 0 bases from V and 7 bases from J, with 10 bases between. CDR1 is MNHEY and CDR2 is SVGAGI in the germline V gene. The CDR3 loop spans 13 amino acids. The CDR3 DNA sequence: TGTGCCAGCAGTTACTCGACGCCGAGGGAGCAGTACTTC. As protein: CASSYSTPREQYF.

This clone was counted only a few times. The V and J genes are TRBV7-8 and TRBJ1-2, with 9 bases aligning to TRBD1. V was pared by 5 bases and J by 6 bases, with 13 bases of the junction left unmatched. Germline CDR1 reads SGHVS; CDR2 reads FQNEAQ. The CDR3 is made up of 16 amino acids. CDR3 sequence: CASSRLGTGQGDGYTF. In nucleotides, the CDR3 is TGTGCCAGCAGCCGACTGGGGACAGGGCAGGGGGATGGCTACACCTTC.

V and J are TRBV5-1 and TRBJ2-7, with TRBD1 matching 10 bases. This CDR3 has 15 residues. Per germline, CDR1 SGHRS and CDR2 YFSETQ. Germline trimming cut 0 bases from V and 7 bases from J; bases unmatched to any gene: 7. The CDR3 DNA reads as TGCGCCAGCAGCTTGGAGGGGACAGGGGCGGGTGAGCAGTACTTC. It translates to CASSLEGTGAGEQYF.

J is TRBJ1-5 and V is TRBV5-1; 7 positions agree with TRBD1. J lost 3 bases, V lost 0 bases, and 3 bases had no gene match. Germline V gene sequence: CDR1 SGHRS, CDR2 YFSETQ. CDR3 length equals 15 residues. The CDR3 is CASSLEGGDNQPQHF. The CDR3 DNA sequence: TGCGCCAGCAGCTTGGAAGGGGGCGACAATCAGCCCCAGCATTTT.

Of note for this clone: The sample carries other DNA sequences with the same CDR3. This sequence joins TRBV7-2 and TRBJ1-5, with D possibly TRBD1 on 5 matching bases. The CDR3 is 13 amino acids. Looked up from germline, CDR1 is SGHTA and CDR2 is FQGNSA. Trimming pared 2 bases from V and 4 bases from J, leaving 6 bases between. The CDR3, as DNA: TGTGCCAGCAGCTTACGGGGGAATCAGCCCCAGCATTTT. Residues: CASSLRGNQPQHF.

The chain combines TRBV4-1 with TRBJ2-7; 8 nucleotides agree with TRBD1. Germline V gives CDR1 MGHRA, CDR2 YSYEKL. The CDR3 runs to 14 residues. The ends lost 4 bases at V and 3 bases at J; junction bases unmatched: 5. Here the CDR3 reads CASSRGTGDYEQYF. The CDR3 DNA sequence: TGCGCCAGCAGCCGGGGGACAGGAGACTACGAGCAGTACTTC.

The chain is built from TRBV7-9 and TRBJ2-5, with 8 bases aligning to TRBD1. The germline gives CDR1 SEHNR, CDR2 FQNEAQ (reference sequence). V lost 1 base and J lost 3; bases outside the gene matches: 4. The CDR3 runs 15 residues. CDR3 sequence reads: CASSLGAGGEETQYF. CDR3 DNA sequence: TGTGCCAGCAGCTTAGGGGCAGGGGGCGAAGAGACCCAGTACTTC.

The chain is built from TRBV7-9 and TRBJ2-1; D uncertain. This CDR3 spans 10 amino acids. Between the trimmed V and J ends, which lost 5 bases and 9 bases, there was a span of 5 bases. From germline, CDR1 is SEHNR and CDR2 FQNEAQ (reference sequence). The chain's CDR3 is CASSPIEQFF. The CDR3 DNA reads TGTGCCAGCAGCCCAATTGAGCAGTTCTTC.

The V and J genes are TRBV9 and TRBJ2-5, with a weak D call TRBD1 (5 bases). The CDR3 is 14 amino acids. Per the germline V gene, CDR1 is SGDLS and CDR2 is YYNGEE. V dropped 0 bases and J dropped 2 bases, with 8 bases sitting between them. The CDR3 DNA follows: TGTGCCAGCAGCGTAGAGGGGCGGCAAGAGACCCAGTACTTC. Its protein is CASSVEGRQETQYF.

The chain joins TRBV5-4 to TRBJ2-7; possibly TRBD2 for D (6 bases). The CDR3 is 13 residues long. In germline, CDR1 is SGHNT, CDR2 YYREEE (reference sequence). The ends were cut back, 0 bases at V and 5 bases at J, with 9 bases in the middle. The CDR3 bases are TGTGCCAGCAGCTTGGGACTAGTAAACGAGCAGTACTTC. Residues: CASSLGLVNEQYF.

This chain uses TRBV6-5 with TRBJ2-3, with a tentative D call TRBD2 (6 bases). CDR3 length: 14 residues. CDR1 and CDR2 from the germline V gene are MNHEY and SVGAGI. The germline V and J ends were trimmed by 8 bases and 0 bases, with 12 bases remaining between them. As DNA, the CDR3 is TGTGCCAGCGCTCGAGGGACTAGCACAGATACGCAGTATTTT. This gives the protein CASARGTSTDTQYF.

The chain employs TRBV7-8 and TRBJ2-1, with 16 bases that match TRBD2. The V gene's germline CDR1 is SGHVS and CDR2 FQNEAQ. The V segment lost 4 bases and the J segment 15 bases; nucleotides outside the gene matches: 3. CDR3 length: 13 amino acids. CDR3 loop: CASSSGLAGGGFF. The CDR3 nucleotides read TGTGCCAGCAGCTCGGGACTAGCGGGAGGGGGGTTCTTC.

The rearrangement uses TRBV5-1 and TRBJ2-1, with 9 bases lining up with TRBD1. The J segment lost 0 bases and the V segment lost 4 bases, leaving 5 bases of the junction unmatched. The CDR3 sequence is 16 residues long. From germline, CDR1 is SGHRS and CDR2 YFSETQ. CDR3 sequence reads: CASSRRTGASYNEQFF. CDR3 in DNA: TGCGCCAGCAGCCGGAGGACAGGGGCCTCCTACAATGAGCAGTTCTTC. Full variable domain (outside the CDR3, taken from reference TRBV5-1 and TRBJ2-1): KAGVTQTPRYLIKTRGQQVTLSCSPISGHRSVSWYQQTPGQGLQFLFEYFSETQRNKGNFPGRFSGRQFSNSRSEMNVSTLELGDSALYLCASSRRTGASYNEQFFGPGTRLTVL.

The CDR3 region is CASADRADQPQHF. DNA for the CDR3: TGCGCCAGTGCCGACAGGGCGGATCAGCCCCAGCATTTT. This chain links TRBV10-2 with TRBJ1-5; 7 positions match TRBD1. Trimming removed 9 bases from V and 5 bases from J; junction bases left unmatched: 7. There are 13 residues in the CDR3. CDR1 and CDR2 (germline): WSHSY, SAAADI.

The chain joins TRBV6-1 to TRBJ1-6; 8 positions match TRBD1. The CDR3 has 15 amino acids. Germline V gene data show CDR1 as MNHNS and CDR2 as SASEGT. The trim removed 3 bases at V and 12 bases at J, leaving 10 bases unmatched. CDR3 nucleotides: TGTGCCAGCAGTGACCATTGGGACAGGTTTAAACCCCTCCACTTT. Protein product: CASSDHWDRFKPLHF.

The table lists this clone with a count of one. The chain carries TRBV18 and TRBJ2-6, with 10 bases that match TRBD1. In germline, CDR1 is KGHSH, CDR2 LQKENI. The ends lost 5 bases at V and 0 bases at J; junction bases unmatched: 7. The CDR3 is 18 amino acids. The CDR3 loop reads CASSIKTGGISGANVLTF. The CDR3 DNA reads TGTGCCAGCTCAATAAAGACAGGGGGCATCTCTGGGGCCAACGTCCTGACTTTC.

This chain joins TRBV2 and TRBJ1-5; 8 nucleotides line up with TRBD1. Germline loops: CDR1 SNHLY, CDR2 FYNNEI. J was trimmed by 6 bases and V by 6 bases; bases with no gene match: 7. This CDR3 region has 14 residues. Here the CDR3 reads CASRLTGESQPQHF. CDR3 sequence (DNA): TGTGCCAGCAGATTGACAGGGGAGTCTCAGCCCCAGCATTTT.